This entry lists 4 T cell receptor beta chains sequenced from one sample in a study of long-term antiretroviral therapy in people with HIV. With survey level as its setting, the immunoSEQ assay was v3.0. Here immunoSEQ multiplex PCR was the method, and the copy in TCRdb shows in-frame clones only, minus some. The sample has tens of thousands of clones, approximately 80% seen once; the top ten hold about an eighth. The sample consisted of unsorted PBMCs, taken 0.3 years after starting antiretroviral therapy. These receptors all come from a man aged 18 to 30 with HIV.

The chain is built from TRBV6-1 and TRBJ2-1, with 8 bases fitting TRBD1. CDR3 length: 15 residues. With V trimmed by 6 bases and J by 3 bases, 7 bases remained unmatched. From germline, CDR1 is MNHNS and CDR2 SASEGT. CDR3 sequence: CASSVPGGGYNEQFF. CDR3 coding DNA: TGTGCCAGCAGCGTCCCAGGGGGCGGCTACAATGAGCAGTTCTTC.

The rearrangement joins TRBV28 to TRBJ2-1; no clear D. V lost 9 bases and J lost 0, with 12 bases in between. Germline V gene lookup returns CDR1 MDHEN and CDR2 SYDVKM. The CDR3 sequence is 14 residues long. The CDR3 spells CASGERSSYNEQFF. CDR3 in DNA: TGTGCCAGTGGTGAGAGGAGCTCCTACAATGAGCAGTTCTTC.

The CDR3 spells CASSLRRQTNEKLFF. CDR3 nucleotide sequence: TGTGCCAGCAGCCTTAGGAGGCAAACTAATGAAAAACTGTTTTTT. The V gene is TRBV7-8, the J gene TRBJ1-4; D remains unclear. Trimming cost V 5 bases and J 1 base, with 11 bases left between them. CDR3 length: 15 residues. Germline V gene sequence: CDR1 SGHVS, CDR2 FQNEAQ.

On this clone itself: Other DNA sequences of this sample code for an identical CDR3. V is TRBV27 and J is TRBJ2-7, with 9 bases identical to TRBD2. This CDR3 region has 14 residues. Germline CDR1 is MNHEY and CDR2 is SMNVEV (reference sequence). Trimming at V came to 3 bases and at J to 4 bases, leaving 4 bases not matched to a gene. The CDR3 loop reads CASSFGGGAYEQYF. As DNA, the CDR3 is TGTGCCAGCAGTTTTGGCGGGGGGGCTTACGAGCAGTACTTC.